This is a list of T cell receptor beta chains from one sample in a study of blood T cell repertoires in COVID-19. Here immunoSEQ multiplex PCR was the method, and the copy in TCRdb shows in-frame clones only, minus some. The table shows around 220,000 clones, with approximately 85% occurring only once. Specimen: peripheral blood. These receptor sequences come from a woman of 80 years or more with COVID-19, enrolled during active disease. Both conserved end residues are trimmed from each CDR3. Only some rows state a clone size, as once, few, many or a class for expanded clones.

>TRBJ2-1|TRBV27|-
ASRPGLAGGVNEQF
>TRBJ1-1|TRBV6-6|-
ASSYSKSLMNTEAF
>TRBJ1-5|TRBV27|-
ASSKGTGGGRESQH
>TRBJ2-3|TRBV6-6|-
ASSSGGQGGTDTQY
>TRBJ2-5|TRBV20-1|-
SASLLGRALETQY
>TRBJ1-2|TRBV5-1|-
ASSWDSVYNYGYT
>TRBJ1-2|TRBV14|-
ASSLTGINYGYT
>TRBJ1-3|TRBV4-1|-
ASSLRTGGGNTIY
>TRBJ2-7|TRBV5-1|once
ASSLDRGGPYEQY
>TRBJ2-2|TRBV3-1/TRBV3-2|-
ASSQDGKASGSGELF
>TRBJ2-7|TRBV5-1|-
ASSLRTTYEQY
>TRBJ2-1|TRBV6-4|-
ASGQGNEQF
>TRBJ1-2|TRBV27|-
ASSNMANYGYT
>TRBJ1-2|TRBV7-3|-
ASSSDSGTGLGGYT
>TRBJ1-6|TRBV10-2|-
ASRVTGDSPLH
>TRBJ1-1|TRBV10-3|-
AISLTGEGTEAF
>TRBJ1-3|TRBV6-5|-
ASTPSGGNTIY
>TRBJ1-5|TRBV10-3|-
AISELRDQPQH
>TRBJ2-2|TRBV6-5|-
ASRGDRGRTGELF
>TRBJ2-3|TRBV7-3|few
ASSLGGGRDTQY
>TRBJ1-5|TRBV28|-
ASSFLGQTQPQH
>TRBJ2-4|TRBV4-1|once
ASSQGGVAGAKNIQY
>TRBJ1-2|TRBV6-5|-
ASRRTGGAAYGYT
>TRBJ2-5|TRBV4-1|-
ASSQETIQETQY
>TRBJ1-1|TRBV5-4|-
ASSLAGGAEAF
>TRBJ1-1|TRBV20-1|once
SASSTAVEAF
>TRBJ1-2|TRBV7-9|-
ASSLGGPYGYT
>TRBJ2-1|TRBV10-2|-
ASSESRSARGNEQF
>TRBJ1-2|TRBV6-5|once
ASLPRWGGRYGYT
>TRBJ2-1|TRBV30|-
AWSVASYNEQF
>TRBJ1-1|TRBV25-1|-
ASLTGQGKTEAF
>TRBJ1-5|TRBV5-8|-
ASSPGTGARQPQH
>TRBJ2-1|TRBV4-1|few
ASSQHLTSGNGDEQF
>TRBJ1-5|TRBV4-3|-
ASSQAPHRGRENQPQH
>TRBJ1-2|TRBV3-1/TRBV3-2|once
ASSSRQLIYGYT
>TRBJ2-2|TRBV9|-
ASSVRGTAGELF
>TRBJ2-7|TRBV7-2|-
ASSHSSSYEQY
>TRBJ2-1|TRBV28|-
ASKRAGTSYNEQF
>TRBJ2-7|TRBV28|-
ASSLVQHSYEQY
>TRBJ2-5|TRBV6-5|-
ASSGGGLGETQY
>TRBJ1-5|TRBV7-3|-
ASSSPRGNQPQH
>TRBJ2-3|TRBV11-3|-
ASSYSGSTDTQY
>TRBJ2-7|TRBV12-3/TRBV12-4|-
ASSWGGGQY
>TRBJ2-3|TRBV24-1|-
ATSGKGDTHGDTQY
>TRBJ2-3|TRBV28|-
ASSLPNLLAGDFTDTQY
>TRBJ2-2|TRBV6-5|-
ASTMAVNTGELF
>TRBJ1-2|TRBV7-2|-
ASSPTGGHPGYT
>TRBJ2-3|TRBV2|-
ASSEALAGATDTQY